The source of this T cell receptor (beta chain) is a study of vaccination and CD4 T cells after COVID-19. Across the study: The convalescents, six males and four females, included two who were Hispanic.

With regard to this clonotype: Its antigen is not known.

Cultured CD4+ T cell DNA underwent sequencing with the Oncomine TCR Beta short-read assay. TCRdb recomputed calls from the PCR reads with MiXCR, one row per CDR3 protein. The table includes around 21,000 distinct CDR3 sequences, roughly half detected once. The germline V gene encodes CDR1 LGHNA and CDR2 YNFKEQ. V dropped 7 bases and J dropped 6; count of bases not matched to a gene: 5. The CDR3 spans 13 residues. As to treatment: approximately 10-day PBMC culture with coronavirus spike peptide pools or control peptides (ViraFEST assay). Antigen-specific T cells were expanded with peptide pools by ViraFEST, and TCRs were then sequenced.

The source was CD4+ T cells from blood, cultured in vitro, collected after SARS-CoV-2 vaccination. The TCR originated in a human donor who had recovered from COVID-19. V usage is TRBV4-2 and J usage is TRBJ2-2; 7 bases are shared with TRBD1. The CDR3 is CASNLQGAGELFF. CDR3 nucleotides: TGTGCCAGCAACCTGCAGGGGGCCGGGGAGCTGTTTTTT.